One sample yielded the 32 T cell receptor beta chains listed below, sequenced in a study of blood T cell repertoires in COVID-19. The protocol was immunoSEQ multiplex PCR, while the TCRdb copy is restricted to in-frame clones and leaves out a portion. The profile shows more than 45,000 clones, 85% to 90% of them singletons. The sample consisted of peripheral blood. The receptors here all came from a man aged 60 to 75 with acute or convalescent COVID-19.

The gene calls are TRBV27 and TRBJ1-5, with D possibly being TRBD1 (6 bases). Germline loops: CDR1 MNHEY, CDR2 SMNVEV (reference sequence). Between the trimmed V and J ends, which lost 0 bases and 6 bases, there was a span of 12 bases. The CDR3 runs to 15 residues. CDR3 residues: CASSLSSGAGQPQHF. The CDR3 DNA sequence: TGTGCCAGCAGTTTATCATCAGGGGCGGGTCAGCCCCAGCATTTT.

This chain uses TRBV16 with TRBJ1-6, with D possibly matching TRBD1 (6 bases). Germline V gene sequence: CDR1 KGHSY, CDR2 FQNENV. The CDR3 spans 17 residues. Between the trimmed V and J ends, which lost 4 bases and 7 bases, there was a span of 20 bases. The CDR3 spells CASSPQDGRGYNSPLHF. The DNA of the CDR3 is TGTGCCAGCAGCCCCCAGGATGGCAGGGGCTACAATTCACCCCTCCACTTT.

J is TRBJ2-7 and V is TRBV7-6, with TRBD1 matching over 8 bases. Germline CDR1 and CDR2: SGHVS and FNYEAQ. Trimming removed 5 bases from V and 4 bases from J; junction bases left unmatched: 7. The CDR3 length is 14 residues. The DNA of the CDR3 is TGTGCCAGCAGCCAAACAGGGGGTACTTACGAGCAGTACTTC. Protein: CASSQTGGTYEQYF.

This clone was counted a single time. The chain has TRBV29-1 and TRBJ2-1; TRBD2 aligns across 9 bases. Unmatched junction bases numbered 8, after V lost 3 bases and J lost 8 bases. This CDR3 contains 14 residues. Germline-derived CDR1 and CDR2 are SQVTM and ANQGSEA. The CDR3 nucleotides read TGCAGCGTTGATGGGCCTAGCGGGACTTATGAGCAGTTCTTC. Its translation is CSVDGPSGTYEQFF.

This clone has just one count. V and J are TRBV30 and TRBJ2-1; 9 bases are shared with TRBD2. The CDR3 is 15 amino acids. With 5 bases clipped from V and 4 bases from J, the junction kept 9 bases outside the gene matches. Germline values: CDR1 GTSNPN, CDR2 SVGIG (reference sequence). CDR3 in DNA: TGTGCCTGGGGAGAGACTAGCGGACTTTACAATGAGCAGTTCTTC. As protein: CAWGETSGLYNEQFF.

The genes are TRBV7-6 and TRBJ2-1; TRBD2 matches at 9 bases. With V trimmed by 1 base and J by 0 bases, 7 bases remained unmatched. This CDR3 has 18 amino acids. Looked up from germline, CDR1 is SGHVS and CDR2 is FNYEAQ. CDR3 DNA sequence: TGTGCCAGCAGCTTAGGTGGGAGCGGGAGGAGCTCCTACAATGAGCAGTTCTTC. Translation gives CASSLGGSGRSSYNEQFF.

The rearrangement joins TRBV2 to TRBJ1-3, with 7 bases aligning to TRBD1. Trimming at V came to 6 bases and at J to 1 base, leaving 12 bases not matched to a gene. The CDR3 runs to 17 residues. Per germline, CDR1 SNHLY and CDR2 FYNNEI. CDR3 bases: TGTGCCAGCAGCGAGGAAGGAGGGGGCACGTCTGGAAACACCATATATTTT. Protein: CASSEEGGGTSGNTIYF.

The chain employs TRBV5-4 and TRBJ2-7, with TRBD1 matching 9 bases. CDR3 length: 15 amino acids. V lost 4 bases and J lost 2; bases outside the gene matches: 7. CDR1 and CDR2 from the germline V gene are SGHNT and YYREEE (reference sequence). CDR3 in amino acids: CASSQDRGQTYEQYF. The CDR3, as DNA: TGTGCCAGCAGCCAGGACAGGGGTCAAACCTACGAGCAGTACTTC.

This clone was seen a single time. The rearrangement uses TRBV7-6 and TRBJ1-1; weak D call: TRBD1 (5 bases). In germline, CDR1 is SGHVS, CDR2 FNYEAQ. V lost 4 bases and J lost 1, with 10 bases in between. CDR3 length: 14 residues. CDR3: CASSSRQTNTEAFF. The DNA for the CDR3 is TGTGCCAGCAGCTCCCGACAGACGAACACTGAAGCTTTCTTT.

The CDR3 spells CASSLTGTRENIQYF. The DNA for the CDR3 is TGTGCCAGCAGTCTCACCGGGACTAGGGAAAACATTCAGTACTTC. This chain joins TRBV11-3 and TRBJ2-4, with 8 positions matching TRBD2. Looked up from germline, CDR1 is SGHNT and CDR2 is YENEEA. This CDR3 comprises 15 residues. J was trimmed by 5 bases and V by 6 bases; bases with no gene match: 9.

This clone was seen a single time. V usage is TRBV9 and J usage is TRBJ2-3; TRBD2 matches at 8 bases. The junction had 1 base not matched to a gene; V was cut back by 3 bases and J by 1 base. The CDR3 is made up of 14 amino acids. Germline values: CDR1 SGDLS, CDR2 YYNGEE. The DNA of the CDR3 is TGTGCCAGCAGCGCGCGGGAGGGCACAGATACGCAGTATTTT. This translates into CASSAREGTDTQYF. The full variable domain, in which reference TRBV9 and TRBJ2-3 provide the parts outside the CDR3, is DSGVTQTPKHLITATGQRVTLRCSPRSGDLSVYWYQQSLDQGLQFLIQYYNGEERAKGNILERFSAQQFPDLHSELNLSSLELGDSALYFCASSAREGTDTQYFGPGTRLTVL.

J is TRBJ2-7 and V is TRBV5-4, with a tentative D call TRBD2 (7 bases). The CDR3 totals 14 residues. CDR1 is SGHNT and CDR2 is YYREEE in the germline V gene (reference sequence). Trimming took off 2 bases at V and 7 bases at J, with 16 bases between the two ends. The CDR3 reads CASSLPGGMREQYF. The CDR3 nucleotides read TGTGCCAGCAGCTTACCGGGGGGCATGAGGGAGCAGTACTTC.

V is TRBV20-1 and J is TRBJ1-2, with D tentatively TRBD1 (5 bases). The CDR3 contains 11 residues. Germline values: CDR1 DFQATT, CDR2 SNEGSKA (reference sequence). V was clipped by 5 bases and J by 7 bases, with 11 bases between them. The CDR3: CSAGGGSGYTF. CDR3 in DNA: TGCAGTGCTGGGGGGGGAAGTGGCTACACCTTC.

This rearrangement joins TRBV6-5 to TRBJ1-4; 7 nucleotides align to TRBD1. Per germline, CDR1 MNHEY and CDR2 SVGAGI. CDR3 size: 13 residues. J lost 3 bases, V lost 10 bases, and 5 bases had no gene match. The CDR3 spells CATATGPNEKLFF. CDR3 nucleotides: TGTGCCACAGCGACAGGGCCTAATGAAAAACTGTTTTTT.

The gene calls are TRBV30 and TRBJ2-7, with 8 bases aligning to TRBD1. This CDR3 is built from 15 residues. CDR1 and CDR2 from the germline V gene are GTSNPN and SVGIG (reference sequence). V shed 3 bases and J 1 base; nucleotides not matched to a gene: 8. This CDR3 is CAWRRTGGQSYEQYF. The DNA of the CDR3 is TGTGCCTGGAGGCGAACAGGGGGTCAATCCTACGAGCAGTACTTC.

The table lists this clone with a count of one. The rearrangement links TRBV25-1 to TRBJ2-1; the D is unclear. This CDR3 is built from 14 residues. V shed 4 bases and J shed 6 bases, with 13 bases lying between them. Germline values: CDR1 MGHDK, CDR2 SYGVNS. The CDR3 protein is CASSVQERLNEQFF. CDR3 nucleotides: TGTGCCAGCAGTGTTCAGGAACGCCTCAATGAGCAGTTCTTC. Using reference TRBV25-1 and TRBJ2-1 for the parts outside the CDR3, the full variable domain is EADIYQTPRYLVIGTGKKITLECSQTMGHDKMYWYQQDPGMELHLIHYSYGVNSTEKGDLSSESTVSRIRTEHFPLTLESARPSHTSQYLCASSVQERLNEQFFGPGTRLTVL.

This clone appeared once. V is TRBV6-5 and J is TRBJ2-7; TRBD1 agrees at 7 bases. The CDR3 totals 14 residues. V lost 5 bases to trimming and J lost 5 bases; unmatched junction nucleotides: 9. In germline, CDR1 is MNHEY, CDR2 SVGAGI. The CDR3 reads CASSPRTGVHEQYF. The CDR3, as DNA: TGTGCCAGCAGTCCAAGGACAGGCGTCCACGAGCAGTACTTC.

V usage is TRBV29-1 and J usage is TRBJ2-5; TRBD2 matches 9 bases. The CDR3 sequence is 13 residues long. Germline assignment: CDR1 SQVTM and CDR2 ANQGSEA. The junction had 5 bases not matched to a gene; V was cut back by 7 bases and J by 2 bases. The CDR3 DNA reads TGCAGCGGAGGACTAGCGCCTCAAGAGACCCAGTACTTC. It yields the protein CSGGLAPQETQYF.

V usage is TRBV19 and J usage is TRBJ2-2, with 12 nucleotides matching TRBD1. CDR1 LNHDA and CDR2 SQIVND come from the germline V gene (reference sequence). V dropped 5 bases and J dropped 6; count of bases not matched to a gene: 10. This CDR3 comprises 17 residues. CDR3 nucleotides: TGTGCCAGTAGTCCCCTTCGGGACAGGGGGCGCCCCGGGGAGCTGTTTTTT. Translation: CASSPLRDRGRPGELFF.

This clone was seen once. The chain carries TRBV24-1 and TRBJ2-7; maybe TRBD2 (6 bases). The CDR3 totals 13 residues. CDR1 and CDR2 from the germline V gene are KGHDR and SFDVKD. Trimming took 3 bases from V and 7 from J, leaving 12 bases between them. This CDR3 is CATSDLAGGEQYF. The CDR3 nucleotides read TGTGCCACCAGTGATCTGGCCGGGGGAGAGCAGTACTTC.

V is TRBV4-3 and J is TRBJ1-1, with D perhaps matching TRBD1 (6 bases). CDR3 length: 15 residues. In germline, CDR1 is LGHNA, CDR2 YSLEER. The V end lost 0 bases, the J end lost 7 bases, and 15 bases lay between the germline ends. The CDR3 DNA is TGCGCCAGCAGCCAAGATGTATTCGGCAGGGGTGAAGCTTTCTTT. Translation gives CASSQDVFGRGEAFF.

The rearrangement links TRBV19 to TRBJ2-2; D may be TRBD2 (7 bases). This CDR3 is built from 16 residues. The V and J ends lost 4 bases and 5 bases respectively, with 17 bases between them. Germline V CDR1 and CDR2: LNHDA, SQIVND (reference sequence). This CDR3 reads CASSTTGGRRTGELFF. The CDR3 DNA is TGTGCCAGTAGTACAACCGGGGGGCGTAGGACCGGGGAGCTGTTTTTT.

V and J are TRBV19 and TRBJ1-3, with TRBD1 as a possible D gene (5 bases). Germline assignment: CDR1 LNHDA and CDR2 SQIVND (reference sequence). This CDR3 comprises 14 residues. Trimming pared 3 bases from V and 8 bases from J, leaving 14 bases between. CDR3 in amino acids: CASSINFGGDTIYF. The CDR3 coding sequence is TGTGCCAGTAGTATTAACTTCGGGGGAGACACCATATATTTT. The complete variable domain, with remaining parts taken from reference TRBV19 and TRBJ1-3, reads DGGITQSPKYLFRKEGQNVTLSCEQNLNHDAMYWYRQDPGQGLRLIYYSQIVNDFQKGDIAEGYSVSREKKESFPLTVTSAQKNPTAFYLCASSINFGGDTIYFGEGSWLTVV.

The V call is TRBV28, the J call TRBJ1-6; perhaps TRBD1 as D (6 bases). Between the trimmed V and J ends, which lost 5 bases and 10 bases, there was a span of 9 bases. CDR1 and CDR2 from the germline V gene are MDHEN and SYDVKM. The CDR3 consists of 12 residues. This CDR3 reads CASSQGWSPLHF. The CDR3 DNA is TGTGCCAGCAGTCAGGGGTGGTCACCCCTCCACTTT.

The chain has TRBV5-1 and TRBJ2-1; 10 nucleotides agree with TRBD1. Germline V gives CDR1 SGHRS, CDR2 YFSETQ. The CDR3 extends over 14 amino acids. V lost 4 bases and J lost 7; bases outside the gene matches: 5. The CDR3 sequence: CASSPGQGWNEQFF. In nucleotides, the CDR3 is TGCGCCAGCAGCCCGGGACAGGGGTGGAATGAGCAGTTCTTC.

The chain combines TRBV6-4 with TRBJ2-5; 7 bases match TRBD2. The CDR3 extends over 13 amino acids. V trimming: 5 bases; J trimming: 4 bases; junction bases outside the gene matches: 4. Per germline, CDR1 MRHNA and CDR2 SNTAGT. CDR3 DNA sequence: TGTGCCAGCAGTAGCGGGGTCGGAGAGACCCAGTACTTC. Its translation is CASSSGVGETQYF.

The CDR3, as DNA: TGTGCCAGTAGTTTCCTGTCCGACACTTTGGAAAAACTGTTTTTT. Amino acids: CASSFLSDTLEKLFF. V usage is TRBV19 and J usage is TRBJ1-4; no clear D gene. Germline V CDR1 and CDR2: LNHDA, SQIVND (reference sequence). V dropped 5 bases and J dropped 8 bases, with 18 bases sitting between them. CDR3 length: 15 amino acids.

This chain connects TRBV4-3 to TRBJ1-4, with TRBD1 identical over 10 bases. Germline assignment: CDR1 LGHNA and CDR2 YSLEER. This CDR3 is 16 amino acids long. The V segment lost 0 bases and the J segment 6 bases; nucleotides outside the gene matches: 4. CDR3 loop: CASSQDWGQGHEKLFF. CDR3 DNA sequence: TGCGCCAGCAGCCAAGATTGGGGACAGGGGCATGAAAAACTGTTTTTT.

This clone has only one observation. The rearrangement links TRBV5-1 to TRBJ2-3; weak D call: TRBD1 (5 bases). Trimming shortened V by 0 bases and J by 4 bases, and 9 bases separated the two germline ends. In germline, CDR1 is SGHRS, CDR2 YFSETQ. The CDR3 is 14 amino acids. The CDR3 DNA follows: TGCGCCAGCAGCTTGGAGGGGTGGCCAGATACGCAGTATTTT. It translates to CASSLEGWPDTQYF.

The CDR3 DNA is TGTGCCAGCAGCAGAGACAGGCCCCTTAACACCGGGGAGCTGTTTTTT. It yields the protein CASSRDRPLNTGELFF. The chain has TRBV7-6 and TRBJ2-2; the D gene is possibly TRBD1 (6 bases). The CDR3 consists of 16 residues. The germline V and J ends were trimmed by 5 bases and 2 bases, with 15 bases remaining between them. Germline CDR1 SGHVS, CDR2 FNYEAQ.

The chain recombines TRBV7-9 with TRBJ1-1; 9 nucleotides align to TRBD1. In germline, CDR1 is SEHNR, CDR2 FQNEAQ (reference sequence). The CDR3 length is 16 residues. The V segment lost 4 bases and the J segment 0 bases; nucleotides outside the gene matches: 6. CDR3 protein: CASSSTGGFMNTEAFF. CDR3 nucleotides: TGTGCCAGCAGCTCGACAGGGGGGTTCATGAACACTGAAGCTTTCTTT.

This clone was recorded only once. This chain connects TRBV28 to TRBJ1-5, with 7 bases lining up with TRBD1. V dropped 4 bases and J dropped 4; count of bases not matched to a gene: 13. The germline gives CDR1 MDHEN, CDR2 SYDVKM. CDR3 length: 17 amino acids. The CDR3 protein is CASSYDPTGWDNQPQHF. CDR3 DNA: TGTGCCAGCAGTTACGACCCGACAGGGTGGGATAATCAGCCCCAGCATTTT.